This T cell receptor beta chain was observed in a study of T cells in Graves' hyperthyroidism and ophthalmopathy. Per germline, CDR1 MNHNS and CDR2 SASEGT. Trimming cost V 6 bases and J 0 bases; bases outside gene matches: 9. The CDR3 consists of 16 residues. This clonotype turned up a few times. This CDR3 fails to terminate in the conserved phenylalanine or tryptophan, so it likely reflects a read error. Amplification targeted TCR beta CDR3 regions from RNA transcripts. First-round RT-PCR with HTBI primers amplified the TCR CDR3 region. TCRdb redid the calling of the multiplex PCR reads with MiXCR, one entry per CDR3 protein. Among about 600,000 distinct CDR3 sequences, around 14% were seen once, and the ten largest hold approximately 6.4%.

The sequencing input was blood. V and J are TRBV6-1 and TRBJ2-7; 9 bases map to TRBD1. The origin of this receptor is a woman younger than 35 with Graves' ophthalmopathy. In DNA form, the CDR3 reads TGTGCCAGCAGACCTACGGGGACAGGGAGCTCCTACGAGCAGTACCTC. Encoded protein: CASRPTGTGSSYEQYL.